These T cell receptor beta chains were read from a single sample in a study of T cell responses to AZD1222 COVID-19 vaccine. Measured with immunoSEQ multiplex PCR; TCRdb has only the in-frame clones, and not every one. The sample contains some 80,000 clones, roughly nine tenths of which appear only once. The sample consisted of peripheral blood, taken on day 0 of AZD1222 vaccination. These TCRs come from an adult in good health. CDR3s include the opening cysteine and the closing phenylalanine or tryptophan. D genes are given only for firm matches. Rows may omit the clone size; those that give it use once, few, many or a size class.

TGTGCCAGCAGTTTGAGACGCTCCCAAGAGACCCAGTACTTC	CASSLRRSQETQYF	TRBV7-2	-	TRBJ2-5	-
TGCGCCAGCAGCTTGGGGCCGACAGGGGGCTATGGCTACACCTTC	CASSLGPTGGYGYTF	TRBV5-1	-	TRBJ1-2	TRBD1
TGCAGTGCTAGAGATAAGGCCCAAAAGTTCTTC	CSARDKAQKFF	TRBV20-1	few	TRBJ2-1	-
TGTGCCTGGAGTCCTTCAGGGTGGAACGAGCAGTACTTC	CAWSPSGWNEQYF	TRBV30	-	TRBJ2-7	-
TGTGCCAGCAGCCAAGGAAGCCAGGGGACTGAAGCTTTCTTT	CASSQGSQGTEAFF	TRBV14	-	TRBJ1-1	-
TGTGCCAGCAGCCGGACTAGCGGGAGGTTGGTCACCGGGGAGCTGTTTTTT	CASSRTSGRLVTGELFF	TRBV27	-	TRBJ2-2	TRBD2
TGTGCCAGCAGCTTAGATCGGACAGGGGTGACCGGGGAGCTGTTTTTT	CASSLDRTGVTGELFF	TRBV11-1	-	TRBJ2-2	TRBD1
TGTGCTGTCCTCCGGGACAGGGTTCTCTACGAGCAGTACTTC	CAVLRDRVLYEQYF	TRBV28	-	TRBJ2-7	TRBD1
TGTGCCAGCAGTAGTGGGAACAGGGGGCTCACTGAAGCTTTCTTT	CASSSGNRGLTEAFF	TRBV6-5	-	TRBJ1-1	TRBD1
TGTGCCAGCAGTTTGGAGAAGGGGCCAGAGACCCAGTACTTC	CASSLEKGPETQYF	TRBV28	-	TRBJ2-5	-
TGTGCCAGCACCTCTCGGCGGAGCTCCTACAATGAGCAGTTCTTC	CASTSRRSSYNEQFF	TRBV3-1/TRBV3-2	-	TRBJ2-1	-
TGTGCCAGCAGCTTGAGCGGGGGATTATCCTACAATGAGCAGTTCTTC	CASSLSGGLSYNEQFF	TRBV7-9	-	TRBJ2-1	TRBD2
TGCGCCAGCAGCATAGGATCAAGGGGTGGCACTGAAGCTTTCTTT	CASSIGSRGGTEAFF	TRBV5-1	-	TRBJ1-1	-